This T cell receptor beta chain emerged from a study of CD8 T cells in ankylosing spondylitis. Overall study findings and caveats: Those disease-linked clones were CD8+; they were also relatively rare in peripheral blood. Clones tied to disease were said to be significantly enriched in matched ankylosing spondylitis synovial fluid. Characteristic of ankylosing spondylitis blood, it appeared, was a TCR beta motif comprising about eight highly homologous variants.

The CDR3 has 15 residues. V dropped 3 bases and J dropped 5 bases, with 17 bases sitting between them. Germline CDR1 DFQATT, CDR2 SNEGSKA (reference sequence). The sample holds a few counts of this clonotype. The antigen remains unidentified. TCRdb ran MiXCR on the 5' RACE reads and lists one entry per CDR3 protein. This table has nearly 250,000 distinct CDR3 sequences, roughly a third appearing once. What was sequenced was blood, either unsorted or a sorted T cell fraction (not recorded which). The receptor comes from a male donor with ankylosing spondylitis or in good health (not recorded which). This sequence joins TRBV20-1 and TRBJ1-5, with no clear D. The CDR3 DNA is TGCAGTGCTAGCCCGTCGGTGAGCGGGGATCAGCCCCAGCATTTT. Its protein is CSASPSVSGDQPQHF.